This TCR beta chain derives from a study of T-cell memory formation after mild COVID-19 (dated by TCRdb to the early 2020s). Looking at the study overall: TCR sequence clusters from the two donors were largely donor specific. In a couple of donors, T-cell clones that expanded and contracted after mild COVID-19 were tracked by sequencing TCRalpha and TCRbeta repertoires over time. Two young, previously healthy adult volunteers made up the cohort, one male and one female. What the work shows at the level of the full study, not this receptor alone: Contracting CD4+ clones were located mainly in the CM and EM memory subsets, whereas CD8+ clones were found to be enriched in EMRA. Clones that contracted from day 15 to 85 showed balanced CD4/CD8 phenotypes, whereas a second wave of clones that expanded from day 15 to 37 leaned towards CD4+. Whether the second-wave clones peaking on day 37 were SARS-CoV-2 specific was not confirmed. The study covered only a couple of mild cases, and larger cohorts including severe cases with pre-infection samples were considered necessary. Some responding clones were found in pre-infection memory, which suggests that pre-existing cross-reactive memory T cells took part in the SARS-CoV-2 response.

As concerns this clonotype: It has no known antigen specificity. Per-base qualities were not stored, and no clone one base away is much larger.

The instrument was an Illumina NovaSeq 6000. Using 5'RACE with constant-segment primers, TCRalpha and TCRbeta cDNA libraries were constructed, with sample barcodes and unique molecular identifiers added in the process. RNA was extracted from every sample with Trizol reagent. Libraries were amplified in two PCR steps, with a second sample barcode and Illumina TruSeq adapters added in the second step. Libraries were sequenced on an Illumina NovaSeq with 2 x 150 bp paired-end reads. Turning to the authors' computational methods: Reads were demultiplexed and collapsed into UMI-guided consensus sequences with migec v1.2.7. Using mixcr v2.1.11, the UMI consensuses were aligned to TRA and TRB V and J templates and assembled into clonotypes. Expanded or contracted clonotypes were those called significant by both edgeR and NoisET, with noise models trained on biological replicates. For edgeR calls, a false discovery rate-adjusted p below 0.01 and a log2 fold-change threshold of 1 were applied. As an exploratory analysis of dynamics, max-normalized trajectories of the 1000 most abundant clonotypes were examined by PCA with hierarchical clustering. Separately sequenced CD4+ and CD8+ repertoires were used to assign the CD4 or CD8 phenotype of responding clones. The public reads were reanalyzed by TCRdb: fastp trimming at Q25, MiXCR alignment, in-frame beta chains only. Rows with one shared CDR3 protein collapse into an entry with the most common genes and DNA. It is TCRdb's table, rather than the study itself, that gives the V and J calls and clone size. A total of a few hundred thousand distinct CDR3 sequences appear in this sample, 15% to 20% of them only once. Clones ranked in the top ten supply 20% to 25% of the sample.

Ficoll-Paque density gradient centrifugation was the method used to isolate PBMCs. V is shortened by 2 bases, J by 5 bases, and the region joining them spans 13 bases. The germline V gene sets CDR1 to SGHTA and CDR2 to FQGNSA. The CDR3 spans 15 residues, from the cysteine through the phenylalanine. This entry keeps only the CDR3 DNA: 45 bases, framed from base 1. Sequenced input: PBMCs or a T cell subset sorted from them (not recorded which). This TCR came from a man younger than 35 who had mild COVID-19 (a few samples of this study predate the infection). The sample titles of this study are shuffled in the database, so cell type and time point are left out; the donor was told from shared clones. The chain joins TRBV7-2 to TRBJ1-5; the D region possibly corresponds to TRBD1 (5 bases align). In nucleotides, the sequence is TGTGCCAGCAGCTTAAGTCTGCAGGGTTATCAGCCCCAGCATTTT. This codes for CASSLSLQGYQPQHF.